Sequencing of this T cell receptor (beta chain) was carried out in a study of CD8 T cells in Susac syndrome. Findings and caveats of the study: The study admitted that it had a relatively small number of individuals in its TCR sequencing and HLA analysis.

The junction had 6 bases not matched to a gene; V was cut back by 4 bases and J by 4 bases. The germline V gene encodes CDR1 LGHDT and CDR2 YNNKEL (reference sequence). The CDR3 sequence is 16 residues long. Concerning this clonotype: Its antigen remains unknown.

The authors reverse transcribed roughly 0.5 to 1 ug RNA with random hexamers. TCRdb reanalysed the immunoSEQ multiplex PCR reads using MiXCR and keeps one entry per CDR3 protein. The sample carries about 60,000 distinct CDR3 sequences, more than 90% recorded once. Sequencing of TCR beta was performed on blood CD8+ T cells and on blood CD4+ T cells. The individuals used as controls were healthy donors who had been matched for both age and sex. Negative magnetic isolation gave CD8+ and CD4+ cells; FACS enriched CD8+ TEMRA. Sequencing was carried out using CD8+ T cells from PBMCs. The gene calls are TRBV3-1 and TRBJ2-7; TRBD2 matches at 14 bases. The TCR originated in a human donor in good health. The CDR3 is CASSPRLAGGPYEQYF. CDR3 DNA sequence: TGTGCCAGCAGCCCCAGACTAGCGGGGGGGCCTTACGAGCAGTACTTC.